This is a list of T cell receptor beta chains from one sample in a study of T cells in Graves' hyperthyroidism and ophthalmopathy. TCRdb re-derived calls from the multiplex PCR reads in MiXCR, one entry per CDR3 protein. The sample has 400,000 to 550,000 distinct CDR3 sequences, around a quarter seen once. Sequenced: blood. The source of these receptors is a woman aged 25 to 45 with Graves' ophthalmopathy. The CDR3 runs from the conserved cysteine through the conserved F or W. Fields, in order: J gene, clone size, V gene, D gene, CDR3 protein. A D gene is named only where the DNA matches it firmly. Where a row states a size, it is once, few, many or the class of an expanded clone; other rows omit it.

TRBJ2-5,many,TRBV5-1,TRBD1,CASSLARDRAETQYF
TRBJ2-5,NA,TRBV28,TRBD1,CASSYSTGSMETQYF
TRBJ2-5,many,TRBV2,TRBD1,CATSGQGALQTQYF
TRBJ1-2,many,TRBV5-1,TRBD1,CASSAGQGTYGYTF
TRBJ1-2,NA,TRBV10-3,NA,CAISKKGKANYGYTF
TRBJ1-5,many,TRBV19,NA,CASLDRPGSSNQPQHF
TRBJ1-2,few,TRBV2,NA,CASSDHRPYGYTF
TRBJ1-5,few,TRBV6-1,NA,CASSVGGGGVQPQHF
TRBJ2-7,few,TRBV30,NA,CAWSDRVGEQYF
TRBJ2-5,NA,TRBV9,TRBD2,CASSVGGSGAYQETQYF
TRBJ1-1,many,TRBV7-2,TRBD1,CASSSQTGLNTEAFF
TRBJ1-2,many,TRBV12-3/TRBV12-4,NA,CASTGTGYGYTF
TRBJ1-2,NA,TRBV6-5,NA,CASSYGAGGYTF
TRBJ1-5,many,TRBV20-1,NA,CSARGGAVNQPQHF
TRBJ2-7,many,TRBV28,NA,CASSLGGAESYEQYF
TRBJ2-7,many,TRBV6-5,TRBD1,CASRSGTGVNEQYF
TRBJ1-5,NA,TRBV24-1,NA,CATSGQGGHNQPQHF
TRBJ2-1,few,TRBV6-2/TRBV6-3,NA,CASSWDNSYNEQFF
TRBJ1-2,many,TRBV7-2,NA,CASTPSPNYGYTF
TRBJ1-1,NA,TRBV19,NA,CAGSGSGTLNTEAFF
TRBJ2-7,NA,TRBV11-1,TRBD1,CASSLASDRGPPGEQYF
TRBJ2-4,many,TRBV29-1,TRBD1,CSRPGQGEAKNIQYF
TRBJ2-5,NA,TRBV6-2/TRBV6-3,TRBD2,CASSAGLPQETQYF
TRBJ1-5,few,TRBV6-1,NA,CASQMRGGAGQPQHF
TRBJ1-1,many,TRBV6-5,NA,CASSIQGYTEAFF
TRBJ1-2,NA,TRBV12-3/TRBV12-4,NA,CASSLDHKYYGYTF
TRBJ2-1,few,TRBV4-1,TRBD2,CASGTWTSEHEQFF
TRBJ2-7,NA,TRBV6-5,TRBD2,CASSYSSGGSEQYF
TRBJ2-7,many,TRBV6-2/TRBV6-3,TRBD1,CASSYSTGPPYEQYF
TRBJ2-2,NA,TRBV6-1,NA,CASSARRRDTGELFF
TRBJ2-5,many,TRBV7-8,NA,CASSSELRVGETQYF
TRBJ1-1,NA,TRBV20-1,NA,CSARPTGRETEAFF
TRBJ1-2,NA,TRBV7-2,TRBD1,CASSLAPGTGSWGYTF
TRBJ1-2,many,TRBV20-1,TRBD1,CSARDRTVANYGYTF
TRBJ1-1,many,TRBV12-3/TRBV12-4,NA,CASSLEGEAFF
TRBJ2-7,many,TRBV5-5,NA,CASSLSQGTTYEQYF
TRBJ1-2,many,TRBV11-2,NA,CASRGGIGVTSDGYTF
TRBJ1-1,few,TRBV5-1,NA,CASSSTAGNTEAFF
TRBJ1-5,many,TRBV15,TRBD1,CARRGTGSNQPQHF
TRBJ2-3,NA,TRBV24-1,NA,CATSQESTDTQYF
TRBJ1-1,many,TRBV7-2,NA,CASSLGIGQGIRAFF
TRBJ2-6,many,TRBV4-3,NA,CASSQDGQSAGANVLTF
TRBJ1-2,NA,TRBV15,NA,CATSRDSVDGYTF
TRBJ1-5,few,TRBV12-3/TRBV12-4,NA,CASSPPGQFNQPQHF
TRBJ2-7,many,TRBV11-1,TRBD1,CASSLPNLGQGSYEQYF
TRBJ2-7,many,TRBV6-1,NA,CASSQPTPSYEQYF
TRBJ2-2,NA,TRBV29-1,TRBD1,CSVSTGRTGELFF